Listed below are T cell receptor beta chains from one sample, sequenced in a study of Graves' ophthalmopathy and Graves' hyperthyroidism. Each CDR3 protein gets one entry after TCRdb re-called the multiplex PCR reads with MiXCR. The sample has around 600,000 distinct CDR3 sequences, approximately 39% seen once; the top ten hold over 2.5%. The source material was peripheral blood. These receptors were taken from an adult man with Graves' ophthalmopathy. Both conserved end residues are part of each CDR3. The D gene is left open where the match is weak. Size tells how often a clone was seen (once, few, many) or the class of an expanded clone, and some rows leave it out.

d_call j_call v_call clone_size cdr3_aa cdr3_nt
TRBD1 TRBJ1-1 TRBV10-3 . CASLPGQGRRAFF TGTGCCAGCCTCCCGGGACAGGGGCGGCGAGCTTTCTTT
. TRBJ1-2 TRBV7-2 few CASSLGQGQNYGYTF TGTGCCAGCAGCTTAGGGCAGGGTCAAAACTATGGCTACACCTTC
. TRBJ2-5 TRBV12-3/TRBV12-4 many CASSSQDSPKETQYF TGTGCCAGCAGTTCCCAGGACTCACCCAAAGAGACCCAGTACTTC
TRBD2 TRBJ2-7 TRBV2 . CASRRTSGSSYEQYF TGTGCCAGCAGGCGGACTAGCGGCAGCTCCTACGAGCAGTACTTC
. TRBJ1-4 TRBV7-2 . CASSLGEGRTNEKLFF TGTGCCAGCAGCTTAGGAGAGGGGCGGACTAATGAGAAACTGTTTTTT
. TRBJ1-2 TRBV18 . CASSPRDSDGYTF TGTGCCAGCTCACCACGCGACAGCGACGGCTACACCTTC
TRBD1 TRBJ2-5 TRBV29-1 . CSVGMDRGGPQYF TGCAGCGTGGGGATGGACAGGGGCGGGCCCCAGTACTTC
. TRBJ1-2 TRBV2 . CASTGAGASYGYTF TGTGCCAGCACTGGAGCGGGGGCTTCCTATGGCTACACCTTC
TRBD1 TRBJ2-2 TRBV12-3/TRBV12-4 . CASSRGDRVNTGELFF TGTGCCAGCAGCCGTGGGGACAGGGTAAACACCGGGGAGCTGTTTTTT
. TRBJ2-7 TRBV12-3/TRBV12-4 many CASTPRETVIYEQYF TGTGCCAGCACACCTCGGGAGACTGTCATCTACGAGCAGTACTTC
TRBD2 TRBJ2-5 TRBV15 once CATSRVAGVGTQYF TGTGCCACCAGCAGAGTAGCGGGAGTAGGGACCCAGTACTTC
. TRBJ1-2 TRBV20-1 many CSARDLGAEDYGYTF TGCAGTGCTAGAGATTTAGGCGCAGAAGACTATGGCTACACCTTC
TRBD2 TRBJ2-2 TRBV11-1 . CASSGQEREGFTGELFF TGTGCCAGCAGCGGCCAAGAGCGGGAGGGCTTCACCGGGGAGCTGTTTTTT
. TRBJ2-5 TRBV10-3 many CAINNQETQYF TGTGCCATCAATAATCAAGAGACCCAGTACTTC
. TRBJ2-7 TRBV20-1 few CSATRDGSSYEQYF TGCAGTGCGACCCGGGACGGGAGCTCCTACGAGCAGTACTTC
. TRBJ1-1 TRBV5-1 many CASSLEGRPQMNTEAFF TGCGCCAGCAGCTTGGAGGGTCGGCCGCAAATGAACACTGAAGCTTTCTTT
. TRBJ1-4 TRBV15 many CATSSLPGQGPEKLFF TGTGCCACCAGCAGTCTCCCGGGACAAGGCCCGGAAAAACTGTTTTTT
. TRBJ1-3 TRBV7-1 once CASSSPLEGGPSGNTIYF TGTGCCAGCAGCTCACCACTGGAGGGGGGCCCGTCTGGAAACACCATATATTTT
. TRBJ2-7 TRBV10-3 . CAIRLGPETNEQYF TGTGCCATCAGGTTAGGGCCAGAGACCAATGAGCAGTACTTC